This entry lists 26 T cell receptor beta chains sequenced from one sample in a study of T cells after yellow fever vaccination. TCRdb re-called the 5' RACE reads with MiXCR, one entry per CDR3 protein. The sample carries a few hundred thousand distinct CDR3 sequences, 3% to 3.5% recorded once. The source was CD4+ T cells sorted from PBMCs, collected 10 days after the yellow fever booster vaccination. These receptors came from a man aged 18 to 29 who received the YFV17D yellow fever vaccine.

This clonotype was counted between two and nine times. The chain has TRBV6-5 and TRBJ2-5; 7 positions agree with TRBD1. The germline CDR1 and CDR2 sequences are MNHEY and SVGAGI. V lost 2 bases and J lost 1; bases outside the gene matches: 7. CDR3 length: 16 residues. Here the CDR3 DNA reads TGTGCCAGCAGTTACGGAATAGGGGGCTCCCAAGAGACCCAGTACTTC. Translated: CASSYGIGGSQETQYF.

This clonotype has a handful of counts. The chain is built from TRBV7-2 and TRBJ1-6, with 8 bases lining up with TRBD1. The CDR3 loop spans 14 amino acids. V was pared by 2 bases and J by 10 bases, with 4 bases of the junction left unmatched. Germline CDR1 SGHTA, CDR2 FQGNSA. CDR3 sequence reads: CASSLRTGQSPLHF. The DNA of the CDR3 is TGTGCCAGCAGCTTAAGGACAGGGCAATCACCCCTCCACTTT.

This clonotype has more than one count but fewer than ten. A junction end diverges from the germline sequence, so it may reflect a read error. The chain employs TRBV29-1 and TRBJ2-5; 8 bases are a match to TRBD2. The CDR3 covers 12 residues. Germline V gene sequence: CDR1 SQVTM, CDR2 ANQGSEA. CDR3 in DNA: TGCAGCGTCGAAGCGGGAGCTGAGACCCAGTACTTC. It yields the protein CSVEAGAETQYF.

This clonotype was picked up a small number of times. V usage is TRBV5-1 and J usage is TRBJ1-2; D call uncertain. The CDR3 covers 17 residues. Germline lookup yields CDR1 SGHRS and CDR2 YFSETQ. The V end lost 0 bases, the J end lost 0 bases, and 15 bases lay between the germline ends. The DNA of the CDR3 is TGCGCCAGCAGCTTGGCCCACAGCTCTTCGGCTAACTATGGCTACACCTTC. Protein sequence: CASSLAHSSSANYGYTF.

This clonotype was counted a few times. The rearrangement uses TRBV20-1 and TRBJ1-6; D unresolved. V gave up 1 base and J gave up 3 bases, with 16 bases separating them. The CDR3 sequence is 17 residues long. Germline CDR1 is DFQATT and CDR2 is SNEGSKA (reference sequence). The DNA for the CDR3 is TGCAGTGCTAGAGTGGCCGGCCGGGTCGTCTATAATTCACCCCTCCACTTT. It specifies CSARVAGRVVYNSPLHF.

The chain combines TRBV2 with TRBJ2-5; maybe TRBD2 (5 bases). CDR3 size: 15 residues. Germline CDR1 is SNHLY and CDR2 is FYNNEI. V was clipped by 6 bases and J by 1 base, with 15 bases between them. In DNA form, the CDR3 reads TGTGCCAGCAGCCCCCTAACTAGTTTCCAAGAGACCCAGTACTTC. Its protein product is CASSPLTSFQETQYF.

This clonotype was seen many times. The V call is TRBV7-9, the J call TRBJ2-7; D remains ambiguous. The V end lost 1 base, the J end lost 6 bases, and 7 bases lay between the germline ends. The CDR3 is 12 residues long. The V gene's germline CDR1 is SEHNR and CDR2 FQNEAQ (reference sequence). Here the CDR3 DNA reads TGTGCCAGCAGCTTAGTCCTCTCCGAGCAGTACGTC. As protein: CASSLVLSEQYV.

V is TRBV6-5 and J is TRBJ2-5, with D tentatively TRBD2 (5 bases). Trimming took off 5 bases at V and 5 bases at J, with 15 bases between the two ends. This CDR3 is built from 14 residues. The germline V gene has CDR1 MNHEY and CDR2 SVGAGI. CDR3 in amino acids: CASSGGPGGETQYF. In DNA form, the CDR3 reads TGTGCCAGCAGTGGCGGCCCCGGCGGGGAGACCCAGTACTTC.

This clonotype was counted many times. This chain links TRBV20-1 with TRBJ1-6, with 8 bases identical to TRBD1. The CDR3 runs to 14 residues. With V trimmed by 3 bases and J by 5 bases, 3 bases remained unmatched. In germline, CDR1 is DFQATT, CDR2 SNEGSKA (reference sequence). The CDR3 here is CSARQTGDNSPLHF. CDR3 DNA sequence: TGCAGTGCTAGGCAGACAGGGGATAATTCACCCCTCCACTTT.

This clonotype was seen repeatedly, ten times or more. The chain carries TRBV14 and TRBJ1-4; tentatively, D is TRBD1 (5 bases). Per the germline V gene, CDR1 is SGHDN and CDR2 is FVKESK. The V end lost 4 bases, the J end lost 10 bases, and 13 bases lay between the germline ends. This CDR3 spans 13 amino acids. The CDR3 is CASSPTVTGKLFF. In DNA form, the CDR3 reads TGTGCCAGCAGCCCGACAGTTACCGGAAAACTGTTTTTT.

This clonotype came up a few times. The chain carries TRBV6-5 and TRBJ2-1; 11 bases fit TRBD2. The V segment lost 0 bases and the J segment 4 bases; nucleotides outside the gene matches: 5. Germline V gives CDR1 MNHEY, CDR2 SVGAGI. This CDR3 has 17 residues. The CDR3 sequence is CASSYSTSGIPYNEQFF. The CDR3 region has the DNA TGTGCCAGCAGTTACTCGACTAGCGGGATCCCATACAATGAGCAGTTCTTC.

This clonotype was recorded many times. This sequence joins TRBV7-2 and TRBJ2-7, with a tentative D call TRBD2 (6 bases). CDR3 length: 13 amino acids. Trimming removed 5 bases from V and 1 base from J, with 9 bases in between. Germline V lookup: CDR1 SGHTA, CDR2 FQGNSA. CDR3 nucleotide sequence: TGTGCCAGCAGCCTGGGACTGTCCTACGAGCAGTACTTC. The encoded protein is CASSLGLSYEQYF.

V is TRBV12-3 or TRBV12-4 and J is TRBJ1-2; D is ambiguous. The CDR3 is 14 residues long. Trimming pared 6 bases from V and 2 bases from J, leaving 13 bases between. The CDR3 here is CASSVLAANYGYTF. The DNA of the CDR3 is TGTGCCAGCAGCGTCCTAGCTGCCAACTATGGCTACACCTTC.

This chain connects TRBV6-6 to TRBJ2-2, with 10 positions matching TRBD2. V lost 6 bases and J lost 5; bases outside the gene matches: 9. The V gene's germline CDR1 is MNHNY and CDR2 SVGAGI (reference sequence). The CDR3 covers 16 residues. The DNA of the CDR3 is TGTGCCAGCAGAGGGAGCGGGGGGGCGGGAACCGGGGAGCTGTTTTTT. Translating gives CASRGSGGAGTGELFF.

V and J are TRBV7-9 and TRBJ1-2; TRBD1 agrees at 9 bases. The V gene end was trimmed by 4 bases and the J gene end by 10 bases; junction bases not matched to a gene: 13. Per the germline V gene, CDR1 is SEHNR and CDR2 is FQNEAQ (reference sequence). This CDR3 spans 15 amino acids. The CDR3 region is CASSSYPGTGRNYTF. CDR3 sequence (DNA): TGTGCCAGCAGCTCTTACCCCGGGACAGGGAGAAACTACACCTTC.

This clonotype was observed a few times. The rearrangement joins TRBV5-1 to TRBJ1-4, with a weak D call TRBD1 (6 bases). The germline V gene encodes CDR1 SGHRS and CDR2 YFSETQ. This CDR3 is 14 amino acids long. V was cut by 2 bases and J by 7 bases, with 12 bases left in between. CDR3 region: CASSLQGVSEKLFF. CDR3 coding DNA: TGCGCCAGCAGCTTACAGGGAGTCAGTGAAAAACTGTTTTTT.

This clonotype was seen repeatedly, ten times or more. The chain employs TRBV2 and TRBJ2-7, with D possibly TRBD2 on 6 matching bases. The CDR3 has 14 amino acids. The germline V gene has CDR1 SNHLY and CDR2 FYNNEI. The V end was cut by 8 bases, the J end by 5 bases, with 19 bases between. The CDR3 DNA reads TGTGCCAGCGGGACTGACGGGTTACCACACGAGCAGTACTTC. Translation gives CASGTDGLPHEQYF.

The chain carries TRBV5-4 and TRBJ2-1; the match to TRBD2 covers 8 bases. This CDR3 region has 14 residues. J lost 5 bases, V lost 3 bases, and 4 bases had no gene match. CDR1 is SGHNT, CDR2 YYREEE, per germline (reference sequence). The CDR3 sequence: CASSSRGGNNEQFF. The CDR3, as DNA: TGTGCCAGCAGCTCCCGGGGGGGCAACAATGAGCAGTTCTTC.

CDR3 DNA sequence: TGTGCCAGCAGCTTCGCGGGGTTGACAGATACGCAGTATTTT. Translation gives CASSFAGLTDTQYF. This rearrangement joins TRBV7-2 to TRBJ2-3; tentative D call: TRBD2 (6 bases). Germline lookup yields CDR1 SGHTA and CDR2 FQGNSA. This CDR3 is 14 amino acids long. The ends were cut back, 3 bases at V and 3 bases at J, with 10 bases in the middle. Complete variable domain (other parts from reference TRBV7-2 and TRBJ2-3): GAGVSQSPSNKVTEKGKDVELRCDPISGHTALYWYRQSLGQGLEFLIYFQGNSAPDKSGLPSDRFSAERTGGSVSTLTIQRTQQEDSAVYLCASSFAGLTDTQYFGPGTRLTVL.

This clonotype was detected a few times. The chain recombines TRBV25-1 with TRBJ2-7, with TRBD2 as a possible D gene (5 bases). V was shortened by 1 base and J by 6 bases, with 13 bases between the two germline ends. This CDR3 region has 14 residues. CDR1 MGHDK and CDR2 SYGVNS come from the germline V gene. The CDR3 DNA follows: TGTGCCAGCAGTGAATTTTGGCGGGCTGGCGAGCAGTACTTC. Amino acids: CASSEFWRAGEQYF.

At least ten counts were recorded for this clonotype. The genes are TRBV5-1 and TRBJ2-7, with 7 bases identical to TRBD2. CDR3 length equals 13 residues. Germline assignment: CDR1 SGHRS and CDR2 YFSETQ. Trimming cost V 4 bases and J 2 bases; bases outside gene matches: 3. DNA for the CDR3: TGCGCCAGCAGCCAAGGACTAGCCTACGAGCAGTACGTC. This codes for CASSQGLAYEQYV.

The V gene is TRBV10-3, the J gene TRBJ2-1, with TRBD2 identical over 16 bases. V shed 3 bases, J shed 12 bases, and the junction held 5 bases outside the gene matches. CDR1 is ENHRY, CDR2 SYGVKD, per germline. This CDR3 is built from 15 residues. CDR3 bases: TGTGCCATCAGTGAAGGGACTAGCGGGGGGGTTGCGCAGTTCTTC. Its protein product is CAISEGTSGGVAQFF.

This clonotype occurred many times. This rearrangement joins TRBV20-1 to TRBJ2-5; D gene uncertain. Looked up from germline, CDR1 is DFQATT and CDR2 is SNEGSKA (reference sequence). V was trimmed by 5 bases and J by 2 bases, leaving 15 bases between them. CDR3 length: 14 amino acids. As DNA, the CDR3 is TGCAGTGCTCCCGAGTTCGGAACTCAAGAGACCCAGTACTTC. Translated: CSAPEFGTQETQYF.

The chain couples TRBV11-2 to TRBJ2-7, with 7 bases fitting TRBD2. Unmatched junction bases numbered 13, after V lost 5 bases and J lost 6 bases. Germline V gene data show CDR1 as SGHAT and CDR2 as FQNNGV. The CDR3 length is 15 residues. Here the CDR3 DNA reads TGTGCCAGCAGCCCAACTGCGGGAGCGGGTCTCGAGCAGTACTTC. It codes for CASSPTAGAGLEQYF.

This clonotype was seen many times. In DNA, the CDR3 is TGTGCCAGCAGTTACTCGAAATATGCGGCTACCTATGGAAATGAGCAGTTCTTC. Its translation is CASSYSKYAATYGNEQFF. The chain uses TRBV6-5 and TRBJ2-1; D unresolved. The CDR3 extends over 18 amino acids. Trimming removed 0 bases at V and 7 bases at J, with 22 bases between. In germline, CDR1 is MNHEY, CDR2 SVGAGI.

This clonotype was detected many times. The V and J genes are TRBV20-1 and TRBJ2-3; possibly TRBD2 for D (7 bases). V lost 5 bases, J lost 1 base, and 16 bases lay in between. The germline V gene has CDR1 DFQATT and CDR2 SNEGSKA (reference sequence). The CDR3 is 15 amino acids. CDR3 nucleotide sequence: TGCAGTGCTCCCTCCCCGGGGGGCGGCACAGATACGCAGTATTTT. This gives the protein CSAPSPGGGTDTQYF.